The clone carrying this T cell receptor beta chain turned up a few times. The sample originates from a study of T cells in Graves' hyperthyroidism and ophthalmopathy. Amplification targeted TCR beta CDR3 regions from RNA transcripts. RT-PCR in the first round (using the HTBI primer set) targeted the TCR CDR3. TCRdb independently ran MiXCR on the multiplex PCR reads; one entry per CDR3 protein. The sample consists of 150,000 or so distinct CDR3 sequences, 22% of them appearing once. The V gene end was trimmed by 8 bases and the J gene end by 9 bases; junction bases not matched to a gene: 2. Germline V CDR1 and CDR2: GTSNPN, SVGIG (reference sequence). This CDR3 is 10 amino acids long.

V usage is TRBV30 and J usage is TRBJ1-1, with TRBD1 identical over 11 bases. Material for sequencing was blood. This receptor was obtained from a woman in her fifties or sixties with Graves' hyperthyroidism that later progressed to Graves' ophthalmopathy. DNA of the CDR3: TGTGCCGGGACAGGGGGAAAAGCTTTCTTT. It translates to CAGTGGKAFF.